The 28 T cell receptor beta chains below were found in one sample sequenced in a study of cytomegalovirus exposure and HLA in healthy donors. The repertoire was sequenced with immunoSEQ multiplex PCR; TCRdb's copy has only in-frame clones and lacks some. The table lists roughly 73,000 clones, 85% to 95% of them singletons. The sample comprised PBMCs. These receptors were taken from a man younger than 35 in good health and CMV-seronegative.

This rearrangement joins TRBV12-5 to TRBJ2-5; possible D gene TRBD1, 5 bases. V shed 3 bases and J shed 7 bases, with 18 bases lying between them. CDR3 size: 15 residues. CDR1 is LGHNT and CDR2 is FRNRAP in the germline V gene. In nucleotides, the CDR3 is TGTGCTAGTGGTTTAACGACAGACCTTTTAGGGACCCAGTACTTC. Its translation: CASGLTTDLLGTQYF. The variable domain in full, completed from reference TRBV12-5 and TRBJ2-5, reads DARVTQTPRHKVTEMGQEVTMRCQPILGHNTVFWYRQTMMQGLELLAYFRNRAPLDDSGMPKDRFSAEMPDATLATLKIQPSEPRDSAVYFCASGLTTDLLGTQYFGPGTRLLVL.

V is TRBV30 and J is TRBJ2-3; TRBD2 matches 11 bases. The germline V gene has CDR1 GTSNPN and CDR2 SVGIG (reference sequence). This CDR3 has 15 residues. J gave up 4 bases and V 3 bases, and 6 bases lay outside the gene matches. This CDR3 reads CAWSDGTSGADTQYF. The CDR3, as DNA: TGTGCCTGGAGCGACGGGACTAGCGGCGCAGATACGCAGTATTTT. Full variable domain (rest looked up from reference TRBV30 and TRBJ2-3): SQTIHQWPATLVQPVGSPLSLECTVEGTSNPNLYWYRQAAGRGLQLLFYSVGIGQISSEVPQNLSASRPQDRQFILSSKKLLLSDSGFYLCAWSDGTSGADTQYFGPGTRLTVL.

This sequence joins TRBV5-1 and TRBJ2-3, with D perhaps matching TRBD2 (7 bases). This CDR3 region has 15 residues. V lost 7 bases and J 4 bases, leaving 19 bases between the germline ends. Germline CDR1 SGHRS, CDR2 YFSETQ. CDR3 coding DNA: TGCGCCAGCCGTCTTAAGGGGGGGCGGTCAGATACGCAGTATTTT. The encoded protein is CASRLKGGRSDTQYF.

This chain connects TRBV7-3 to TRBJ2-7, with D possibly being TRBD2 (5 bases). Trimming shortened V by 3 bases and J by 2 bases, and 11 bases separated the two germline ends. The CDR3 sequence is 14 residues long. Germline lookup yields CDR1 SGHTA and CDR2 FQGTGA. The CDR3 is CASSLRADAYEQYF. CDR3 coding DNA: TGTGCCAGCAGCTTGAGGGCAGACGCCTACGAGCAGTACTTC.

V and J are TRBV2 and TRBJ2-2, with a possible D match to TRBD2 (5 bases). CDR1 and CDR2 from the germline V gene are SNHLY and FYNNEI. Trimming pared 8 bases from V and 0 bases from J, leaving 16 bases between. The CDR3 extends over 16 amino acids. CDR3 in amino acids: CASQASDFANTGELFF. DNA for the CDR3: TGTGCCAGCCAAGCATCGGACTTCGCGAACACCGGGGAGCTGTTTTTT. Full variable domain (remainder filled in from reference TRBV2 and TRBJ2-2): EPEVTQTPSHQVTQMGQEVILRCVPISNHLYFYWYRQILGQKVEFLVSFYNNEISEKSEIFDDQFSVERPDGSNFTLKIRSTKLEDSAMYFCASQASDFANTGELFFGEGSRLTVL.

This sequence joins TRBV7-3 and TRBJ2-2; D perhaps matches TRBD1 (5 bases). CDR3 size: 14 residues. Looked up from germline, CDR1 is SGHTA and CDR2 is FQGTGA. V lost 5 bases to trimming and J lost 6 bases, with 13 bases between them. CDR3 coding DNA: TGTGCCAGCAGCGCAACCAGGGTCTCCGGGGAGCTGTTTTTT. This translates into CASSATRVSGELFF.

The V call is TRBV27, the J call TRBJ2-7; D is uncertain. The CDR3 covers 12 residues. CDR1 MNHEY and CDR2 SMNVEV come from the germline V gene (reference sequence). Trimming pared 6 bases from V and 2 bases from J, leaving 8 bases between. The CDR3, as DNA: TGTGCCAGCAGCCGCGGCCCCTACGAGCAGTACTTC. This codes for CASSRGPYEQYF.

The gene calls are TRBV30 and TRBJ2-5; D is undetermined. Trimming stripped 6 bases from V and 5 bases from J, with 7 bases between. CDR1 and CDR2 from the germline V gene are GTSNPN and SVGIG (reference sequence). The CDR3 extends over 10 amino acids. CDR3 nucleotides: TGTGCCTGTGACGGGGAGACCCAGTACTTC. Translation: CACDGETQYF. The full variable domain, its missing parts supplied by reference TRBV30 and TRBJ2-5, is SQTIHQWPATLVQPVGSPLSLECTVEGTSNPNLYWYRQAAGRGLQLLFYSVGIGQISSEVPQNLSASRPQDRQFILSSKKLLLSDSGFYLCACDGETQYFGPGTRLLVL.

This chain joins TRBV20-1 and TRBJ1-1; D unclear. The CDR3 runs to 11 residues. The V end lost 2 bases, the J end lost 1 base, and 2 bases lay between the germline ends. In germline, CDR1 is DFQATT, CDR2 SNEGSKA (reference sequence). The CDR3 sequence is CSARQNTEAFF. CDR3 coding DNA: TGCAGTGCTAGACAGAACACTGAAGCTTTCTTT.

J is TRBJ2-5 and V is TRBV29-1, with 7 bases lining up with TRBD1. There are 16 residues in the CDR3. Trimming took 4 bases from V and 5 from J; bases not matched to a gene: 16. Per germline, CDR1 SQVTM and CDR2 ANQGSEA. Here the CDR3 DNA reads TGCAGCGTTGTAGGGACAGTCGACAGTACCGCGGAGACCCAGTACTTC. It encodes CSVVGTVDSTAETQYF.

This clone appeared a single time. The V and J genes are TRBV6-1 and TRBJ2-7, with 9 bases fitting TRBD2. Germline CDR1 reads MNHNS; CDR2 reads SASEGT. CDR3 size: 15 residues. Losses at the gene ends were 4 bases for V and 5 bases for J; bases not matched to a gene: 9. CDR3 in DNA: TGTGCCAGCAGTGGCTGGGGGGGACTAGCCAACGAGCAGTACTTC. As protein: CASSGWGGLANEQYF.

The CDR3 spells CASSLSGLEANEKLFF. CDR3 in DNA: TGCGCCAGCAGCTTGTCAGGCCTGGAAGCTAATGAAAAACTGTTTTTT. The chain is built from TRBV5-1 and TRBJ1-4, with no clear D. The CDR3 is 16 amino acids. Germline CDR1 SGHRS, CDR2 YFSETQ. With 1 base removed from V and 3 bases from J, the gap between germline ends came to 13 bases.

The chain has TRBV9 and TRBJ2-3; TRBD2 matches at 11 bases. Per the germline V gene, CDR1 is SGDLS and CDR2 is YYNGEE. Losses at the gene ends were 3 bases for V and 2 bases for J; bases not matched to a gene: 2. The CDR3 is made up of 15 amino acids. The CDR3 loop is CASSASGGYTDTQYF. CDR3 DNA sequence: TGTGCCAGCAGCGCTAGCGGGGGGTACACAGATACGCAGTATTTT.

This chain uses TRBV7-2 with TRBJ1-2; TRBD1 matches 7 bases. The ends lost 1 base at V and 1 base at J; junction bases unmatched: 6. CDR3 length: 16 amino acids. CDR1 is SGHTA and CDR2 is FQGNSA in the germline V gene. CDR3 in amino acids: CASSLGDSFHNYGYTF. DNA of the CDR3: TGTGCCAGCAGCTTAGGGGACAGCTTTCATAACTATGGCTACACCTTC.

The chain carries TRBV6-5 and TRBJ1-1; 8 bases agree with TRBD1. Trimming removed 5 bases from V and 4 bases from J; junction bases left unmatched: 3. CDR3 length: 13 residues. The germline V gene has CDR1 MNHEY and CDR2 SVGAGI. The CDR3 here is CASSRDRPTEAFF. The CDR3 DNA reads as TGTGCCAGCAGTCGGGACAGGCCCACTGAAGCTTTCTTT.

Here the CDR3 reads CASSLRGANTGELFF. DNA of the CDR3: TGTGCCAGCAGTTTACGGGGGGCGAACACCGGGGAGCTGTTTTTT. The chain recombines TRBV27 with TRBJ2-2; the match to TRBD2 covers 7 bases. The J segment lost 0 bases and the V segment lost 2 bases, leaving 0 bases of the junction unmatched. Germline CDR1 MNHEY, CDR2 SMNVEV (reference sequence). The CDR3 sequence is 15 residues long.

This clone was recorded once. J is TRBJ1-5 and V is TRBV28; D gene uncertain. The CDR3 length is 11 residues. V was trimmed by 3 bases and J by 6 bases, leaving 3 bases between them. Germline loops: CDR1 MDHEN, CDR2 SYDVKM. The DNA for the CDR3 is TGTGCCAGCAGTTTCGGTCAGCCCCAGCATTTT. Protein sequence: CASSFGQPQHF.

The V call is TRBV4-2, the J call TRBJ2-7; 9 bases line up with TRBD1. V was pared by 4 bases and J by 2 bases, with 6 bases of the junction left unmatched. This CDR3 contains 15 residues. CDR1 is LGHNA, CDR2 YNFKEQ, per germline. Here the CDR3 reads CASSLTDRGTYEQYF. As DNA, the CDR3 is TGTGCCAGCAGCCTCACGGACAGGGGCACCTACGAGCAGTACTTC.

This clone appeared a few times. The chain combines TRBV6-1 with TRBJ2-4, with D possibly being TRBD2 (7 bases). The germline V and J ends were trimmed by 3 bases and 7 bases, with 16 bases remaining between them. Germline CDR1 reads MNHNS; CDR2 reads SASEGT. This CDR3 contains 15 residues. CDR3 region: CASSDPGGAGNIQYF. CDR3 coding DNA: TGTGCCAGCAGTGATCCTGGGGGGGCAGGGAACATTCAGTACTTC.

The chain is built from TRBV10-3 and TRBJ1-5; perhaps TRBD1 as D (5 bases). Trimming pared 0 bases from V and 0 bases from J, leaving 15 bases between. Per germline, CDR1 ENHRY and CDR2 SYGVKD. This CDR3 is 18 amino acids long. CDR3 in amino acids: CAISESFQGGNSNQPQHF. The CDR3 DNA follows: TGTGCCATCAGTGAGTCGTTTCAGGGCGGTAATAGCAATCAGCCCCAGCATTTT.

This rearrangement joins TRBV7-3 to TRBJ1-6, with D uncertain. Germline-derived CDR1 and CDR2 are SGHTA and FQGTGA. The germline V and J ends were trimmed by 3 bases and 10 bases, with 16 bases remaining between them. The CDR3 is 15 amino acids. The CDR3 loop reads CASSFEKAAESPLHF. The CDR3 DNA is TGTGCCAGCAGCTTTGAGAAGGCGGCGGAATCACCCCTCCACTTT. Filled out from reference TRBV7-3 and TRBJ1-6, the complete variable domain reads GAGVSQTPSNKVTEKGKYVELRCDPISGHTALYWYRQSLGQGPEFLIYFQGTGAADDSGLPNDRFFAVRPEGSVSTLKIQRTERGDSAVYLCASSFEKAAESPLHFGNGTRLTVT.

This chain joins TRBV7-3 and TRBJ1-2, with 9 bases identical to TRBD1. V gave up 5 bases and J gave up 4 bases; unmatched junction bases: 8. CDR1 and CDR2 from the germline V gene are SGHTA and FQGTGA. This CDR3 has 15 residues. The CDR3 sequence is CASSRGQGDFYGYTF. For the CDR3, the DNA is TGTGCCAGCAGCCGGGGACAGGGCGATTTCTATGGCTACACCTTC.

The gene calls are TRBV7-8 and TRBJ2-2, with unresolved D. The CDR3 totals 14 residues. Germline CDR1 is SGHVS and CDR2 is FQNEAQ. The V end was cut by 2 bases, the J end by 6 bases, with 10 bases between. CDR3 coding DNA: TGTGCCAGCAGCTTATTCACTGTGGCCGGGGAGCTGTTTTTT. Protein sequence: CASSLFTVAGELFF.

This chain uses TRBV7-2 with TRBJ2-2, with 7 bases matching TRBD1. V lost 5 bases to trimming and J lost 5 bases; unmatched junction nucleotides: 11. Germline-derived CDR1 and CDR2 are SGHTA and FQGNSA. The CDR3 extends over 16 amino acids. The DNA of the CDR3 is TGTGCCAGCAGCGCGGACAGGCTCAAAAGAACCGGGGAGCTGTTTTTT. It yields the protein CASSADRLKRTGELFF.

A few counts support this clone. This sequence joins TRBV7-8 and TRBJ1-6; 8 bases map to TRBD1. Per germline, CDR1 SGHVS and CDR2 FQNEAQ. Trimming removed 0 bases from V and 0 bases from J; junction bases left unmatched: 4. The CDR3 covers 18 residues. The CDR3 sequence is CASSLARQGSSYNSPLHF. The CDR3 DNA reads as TGTGCCAGCAGCTTAGCGAGACAGGGGAGCTCCTATAATTCACCCCTCCACTTT.

The chain carries TRBV29-1 and TRBJ2-1; D remains unclear. Trimming shortened V by 7 bases and J by 2 bases, and 3 bases separated the two germline ends. The germline CDR1 and CDR2 sequences are SQVTM and ANQGSEA. The CDR3 has 10 amino acids. The CDR3 region has the DNA TGCAGCGCCGCCTACAATGAGCAGTTCTTC. Protein sequence: CSAAYNEQFF.

The chain links TRBV4-2 to TRBJ1-1, with D unresolved. The CDR3 covers 16 residues. Trimming cost V 0 bases and J 4 bases, with 15 bases left between them. Germline V gene lookup returns CDR1 LGHNA and CDR2 YNFKEQ. The CDR3 spells CASSQDLDVWPTEAFF. CDR3 sequence (DNA): TGTGCCAGCAGCCAAGATCTAGACGTGTGGCCCACTGAAGCTTTCTTT.

The CDR3 bases are TGTGCCAGCAGTTTTCCCTCCCGCGGAGCTTTCTTT. Protein sequence: CASSFPSRGAFF. The chain combines TRBV28 with TRBJ1-1; D gene ambiguous. This CDR3 is built from 12 residues. V lost 3 bases to trimming and J lost 10 bases, with 12 bases between them. Per the germline V gene, CDR1 is MDHEN and CDR2 is SYDVKM. Supplemented by reference TRBV28 and TRBJ1-1, the full variable domain reads DVKVTQSSRYLVKRTGEKVFLECVQDMDHENMFWYRQDPGLGLRLIYFSYDVKMKEKGDIPEGYSVSREKKERFSLILESASTNQTSMYLCASSFPSRGAFFGQGTRLTVV.